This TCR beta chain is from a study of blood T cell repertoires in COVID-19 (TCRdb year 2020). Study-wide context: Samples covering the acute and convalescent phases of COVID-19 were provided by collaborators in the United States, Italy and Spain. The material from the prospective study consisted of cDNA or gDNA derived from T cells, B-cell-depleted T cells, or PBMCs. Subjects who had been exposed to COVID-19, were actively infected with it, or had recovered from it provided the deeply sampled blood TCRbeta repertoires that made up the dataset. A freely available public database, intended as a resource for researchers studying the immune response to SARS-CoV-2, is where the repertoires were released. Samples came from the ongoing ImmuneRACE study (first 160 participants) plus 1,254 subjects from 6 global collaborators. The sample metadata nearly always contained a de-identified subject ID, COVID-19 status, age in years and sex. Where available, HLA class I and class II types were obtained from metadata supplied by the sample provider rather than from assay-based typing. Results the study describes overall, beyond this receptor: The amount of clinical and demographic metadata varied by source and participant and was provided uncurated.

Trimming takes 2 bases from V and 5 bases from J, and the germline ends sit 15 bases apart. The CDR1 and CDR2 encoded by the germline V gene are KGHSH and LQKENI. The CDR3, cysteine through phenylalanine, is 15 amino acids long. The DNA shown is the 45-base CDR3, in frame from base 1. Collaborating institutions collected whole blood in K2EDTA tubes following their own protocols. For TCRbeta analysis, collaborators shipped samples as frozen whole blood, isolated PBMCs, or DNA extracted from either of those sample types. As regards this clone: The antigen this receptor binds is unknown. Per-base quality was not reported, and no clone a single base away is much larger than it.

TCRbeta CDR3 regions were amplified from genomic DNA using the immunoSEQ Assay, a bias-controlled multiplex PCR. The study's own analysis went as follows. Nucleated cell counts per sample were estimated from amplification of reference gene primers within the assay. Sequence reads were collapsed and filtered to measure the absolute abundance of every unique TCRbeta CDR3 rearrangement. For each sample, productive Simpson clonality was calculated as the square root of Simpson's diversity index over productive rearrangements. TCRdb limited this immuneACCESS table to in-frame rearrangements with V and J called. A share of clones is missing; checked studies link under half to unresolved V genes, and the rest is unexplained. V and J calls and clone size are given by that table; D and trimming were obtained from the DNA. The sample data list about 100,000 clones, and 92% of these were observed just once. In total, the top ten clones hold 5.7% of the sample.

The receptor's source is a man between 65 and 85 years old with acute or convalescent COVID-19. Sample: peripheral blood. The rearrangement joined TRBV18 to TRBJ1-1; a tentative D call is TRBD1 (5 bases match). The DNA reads TGTGCCAGCTCACCAACGAGTGGCAGGGTTACTGAAGCTTTCTTT. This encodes CASSPTSGRVTEAFF.